This T cell receptor (beta chain) comes out of a study of T cell repertoires in cytomegalovirus infection. At the level of the study: Public TCR beta signatures indicated both CMV infection and matching HLA type.

Trimming took 3 bases from V and 0 from J; bases not matched to a gene: 8. Per germline, CDR1 SGHTA and CDR2 FQGNSA. The CDR3 totals 17 residues. This clonotype was seen a few times. Its antigen is unidentified. TCRdb recomputed calls from the reads with MiXCR, one row per CDR3 protein. Of approximately 700,000 distinct CDR3 sequences in the sample, under 40% were seen once. Study-wide points: The study found HLA-C-restricted CMV-specific TCR beta clonotypes dominating the ex vivo response. Adding up the frequency of public TCR beta families identified people who carried CMV plus the relevant HLA.

The sequence was collected from a human donor in good health (CMV status not recorded). Some clones in this sample may be carry-over from other donors' samples. The chain uses TRBV7-2 and TRBJ2-5, with TRBD1 matching over 9 bases. Sequenced material: PBMCs. CDR3 coding DNA: TGTGCCAGCAGCTTTGCCCGGGACAGGGTCAACCAAGAGACCCAGTACTTC. As protein: CASSFARDRVNQETQYF.